This entry describes one T cell receptor beta chain. What it binds is unknown. Germline V lookup: CDR1 SQVTM, CDR2 ANQGSEA. CDR3 length equals 11 residues. V dropped 7 bases and J dropped 2 bases, with 7 bases sitting between them. Assay: immunoSEQ multiplex PCR; the TCRdb copy retains only in-frame clones and omits some. Among 40,000 or so clones listed, roughly 89% were seen once. The data stem from a study of a mutant IDH1 vaccine in newly diagnosed glioma. As for the study in general: Of treated patients, around 62% were men and 37.5% women, averaging about 40 years. Overall study results and limits: With respect to changes in top peripheral T cell clonotypes, pseudoprogression seemed unrelated.

Sample time point: baseline, week 1 (first vaccination visit). Noted treatment: pre-vaccination baseline after standard-of-care therapy. This TCR was sampled from a man in his late teens or twenties with glioma. This chain joins TRBV29-1 and TRBJ2-3; unclear D gene. The sample in question was PBMCs, obtained from a glioma patient treated with radiotherapy, temozolomide or both. The CDR3 is CSGFFTDTQYF. The CDR3 DNA sequence: TGCAGCGGATTCTTCACAGATACGCAGTATTTT.